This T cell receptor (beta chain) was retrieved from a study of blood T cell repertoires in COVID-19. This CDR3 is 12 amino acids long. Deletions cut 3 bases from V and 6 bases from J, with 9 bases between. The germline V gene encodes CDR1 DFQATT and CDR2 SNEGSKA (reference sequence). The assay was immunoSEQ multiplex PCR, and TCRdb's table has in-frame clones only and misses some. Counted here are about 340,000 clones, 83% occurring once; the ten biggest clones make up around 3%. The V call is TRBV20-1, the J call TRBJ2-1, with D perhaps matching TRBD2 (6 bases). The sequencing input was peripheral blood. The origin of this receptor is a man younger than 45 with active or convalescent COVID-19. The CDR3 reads CSASTSPNEQFF. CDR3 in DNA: TGCAGTGCTAGTACTAGCCCCAATGAGCAGTTCTTC.